This T cell receptor (beta chain) came from a study of cytomegalovirus exposure and HLA in healthy donors (dated by TCRdb to about 2017). Regarding the research as a whole: An earlier analysis of some 600 of the donors reported about 260 Gb of sequence data and approximately 120 million unique TCR beta sequences obtained from roughly 170 million T cells. HLA typing included class I and class II loci at four-digit resolution. Alongside the repertoire data, information on donor age, sex, ethnicity and CMV serostatus was compiled. An earlier analysis of several hundred of the donors applied high-throughput TCR beta sequencing to assess whether each TCR beta V gene segment acted as functional or pseudogenic. Genome-wide SNP genotypes for about three fifths of the roughly 700 donors were used in a later genetic analysis, which treated that subset as a discovery cohort. To study patterns of TCR occurrence, a later analysis re-analyzed previously published TCR beta repertoires from several hundred donors and added high-resolution HLA genotyping. About 280 gigabases of sequencing data and approximately 85 million unique TCR sequences were included in an early release covering about 600 HLA-typed donors. Of the approximately 400 genotyped donors, over 80% were placed in the genetic ancestry cluster associated with self-reported Caucasian donors. Among some 410 genotyped donors of the cohort, an average of approximately 240,000 unique TCR beta nucleotide sequences was sequenced per donor, of which 15% to 20% were non-productive. Using immunosequencing, the study profiled T cell repertoires from 666 subjects and related those repertoires to cytomegalovirus serostatus. To predict cytomegalovirus infection status, the study combined high-throughput TCR immunosequencing, statistical association of individual TCRs with disease status, and machine learning. The aim of the study was to test whether cataloging public T cell receptors could identify signatures of past pathogen exposure. A separate validation cohort of 100 to 150 different subjects was used in addition to the approximately 700-subject first cohort. All discovery cohort repertoires had been generated using a single sequencing platform. Typing coverage varied by locus: roughly 629-640 donors for A, B, C, DRB1 and DQB1; more than 500 for DQA1; more than 600 for DPA1; under 490 for DPB1. Four to six DR-DQ haplotypes were handled as single units for association and clustering, since linkage in the cohort was strong. The later analysis used no new phenotypic data to find candidate immune exposures, relying instead on TCR beta sequences and their occurrence across donors. General study outcomes and caveats: Three of the identified cytomegalovirus-associated TCR beta chains were confirmed in vitro to be specific for cytomegalovirus antigens. The authors suggested that the approach could potentially be extended to other disease states and immunological phenotypes. Most TCR sequences were seen in very few donors, while some public TCRs were found in many individuals. Some IMGT-functional V segments, including TRBV6-2 and TRBV6-3, could not be distinguished by the 87-base-pair reads and were therefore excluded. When HLA alleles, especially DR and DQ, strongly co-occurred, TCR associations were difficult to assign to individual alleles. In both the original and validation cohorts, the classifier was reported to diagnose cytomegalovirus status with high specificity and sensitivity. This cohort had only TCR beta chains sequenced, and the lack of alpha or paired-chain data limited which features could be detected. The presence/absence analyses assumed that sequencing depth was roughly uniform across donors, and that assumption may not be true. Compared with the approximately 670-donor mean, donors in an Asian-associated ancestry cluster had fewer N-insertions in productive TCRs, according to a later genetic analysis. Because counts were too low, about 18 rarely observed V segments, including chromosome 9 orphons, were excluded from the earlier analysis of 587 of the donors. A later genetic analysis associated a missense DCLRE1C variant with V-gene and J-gene trimming of TCR beta chains, and an independent cohort replicated the association. Linkage disequilibrium might explain the correlated functional status among segregating V segments, but an unknown experimental factor could not be excluded. A later analysis associated 16,951 TCR beta sequences with specific HLA alleles at a false discovery rate of 0.05. For the cohort, immune exposure information was limited to CMV serostatus. A cluster of highly shared sequence variants was judged likely to be a technical artifact of the sequencing pipeline. The study gave a list of about 150 TCR beta chains associated with cytomegalovirus. A later analysis found that TCR association rates varied across HLA loci, with DRB1 alleles showing the most associated TCRs and HLA-C alleles the fewest. In a later analysis, most CMV-associated TCR beta chains were found to appear HLA-restricted, with HLA associations seemingly driven largely by CMV exposure. In an earlier analysis of 500 to 650 of the donors, most TCR beta V segments appeared in productive rearrangements about 87% or about 30% of the time, broadly matching IMGT annotations. A later analysis reported that several top co-occurrence clusters appeared linked to parvovirus B19, influenza, CMV and Epstein-Barr virus. A further reported finding was that TCR beta sequences accurately predicted the HLA-A and HLA-B alleles for most subjects in the first cohort. In a later analysis, HLA-associated TCR beta chains showed more clonal expansion and lower generation probabilities than non-associated chains that were equally common. Because some donors lacked HLA typing at each locus, the association tests relied only on the typed subset.

The library relied on the immunoSEQ multiplex PCR assay. For the multiplex PCR, a mixture combining 60 forward primers for TCR Vbeta segments and 13 reverse primers for TCR Jbeta segments was used. The CDR3 region of rearranged TCR beta genes was amplified from genomic DNA by a multiplex PCR assay. Amplified TCR beta libraries were sequenced as 87-base-pair reads on the Illumina HiSeq System. The study's processing was this. In a later analysis, tens of millions of unique TCR beta chains were counted across the 650 to 750 repertoires, and some 10 million of these chains were shared by at least two donors. Raw reads were error-corrected and collapsed into unique sequences by a nearest-neighbor algorithm in which closely related sequences were merged to remove PCR and sequencing errors. V, D and J gene segments were assigned by aligning CDR3 sequences to IMGT reference sequences. For a sequence to be retained, a match of at least six nucleotides to both a V gene segment and a J gene segment was required. A rearrangement was called productive if the CDR3 had no stop codons and remained in frame with V and J, and every other rearrangement was called non-productive. Following IMGT convention, CDR3 was defined as the stretch from the second conserved V-encoded cysteine to the conserved J-encoded phenylalanine. The earlier analysis of fewer than 750 of the donors excluded sequences that lacked an unambiguous match to a single V gene segment. An earlier analysis of several hundred of the donors called V segments functional above 56.7% productive rearrangements and segregating when the between-donor standard deviation exceeded 5%. A statistical classification framework was built for diagnosing cytomegalovirus status from the catalog of TCR beta chain sequences. In a later analysis, V and J genes were assigned by comparing TCR nucleotide sequences against IMGT/GENE-DB human TR gene sequences. Using the TCRdist pipeline, a later analysis assigned CDR3 sequences along with most-parsimonious VDJ recombination scenarios. In a later analysis, each TCR beta chain was defined by its CDR3 amino acid sequence together with its V-gene family, and reads without a unique V-gene family were excluded. As a way to deal with suspected cross-contamination and a sequencing artifact, a later analysis dropped more than 500 nucleotide sequences that were highly shared and had low generation probability. In a later analysis, a clonal expansion index for each public chain was calculated from normalized within-repertoire ranks of inferred template counts. In a later analysis, generation probabilities were computed using a VDJ recombination model fitted to out-of-frame rearrangements, and the results were checked against IGoR. In a later analysis, TCR-TCR, TCR-HLA and TCR-CMV co-occurrence was scored with hypergeometric tests, and a repertoire-size bias correction was applied to TCR pairs. In a later analysis, false discovery rates were estimated by permuting HLA or CMV assignments 20 times. A later analysis grouped co-occurring TCRs with DBSCAN, adding TCRdist sequence similarity when clustering within HLA-allele-positive subsets. For co-occurrence clustering, repertoires with fewer than 30,000 or more than 120,000 public chains were excluded, along with five or six repertoires with anomalous nucleotide sharing. TCRdb carries this immuneACCESS record with in-frame sequences only. Its versions omit some clonotypes, under half of them owing to an unresolved V gene in the studies checked, with the rest unexplained. The D gene and trimming were derived from the DNA, and the V and J assignments and clone size from that table. This sample lists approximately 150,000 clones; around 78% were detected once. The top ten clones comprise about 2.4% of the sample.

In total, roughly 670 healthy bone marrow donors made up the cohort. At the time of sampling, every cohort member was nominally healthy, though immune exposures that went unrecorded were likely present. The donor tested CMV seropositive, placing the donor among the 289 seropositive members of the cohort. Each donor provided a peripheral blood sample, and peripheral blood mononuclear cells were used for TCR beta sequencing. The Qiagen DNeasy Blood Extraction Kit was used to extract genomic DNA from the blood cell samples. As regards this clone: Its antigen target is currently unknown. Base qualities were left out, and no much larger clone turns up one base away.

The CDR3 spans 13 residues, from the cysteine through the phenylalanine. Only the CDR3 region is kept as DNA, spanning 39 bases read in frame from base 1. V is pared back by 6 bases and J by 7 bases, with 16 bases lying between the germline termini. Reading the germline V gene gives CDR1 SGHVS and CDR2 FNYEAQ. The source material was PBMCs. The V and J segments used are TRBV7-6 and TRBJ2-7; the D gene is perhaps TRBD2, on 6 matching bases. The receptor was isolated from a woman aged 18-29 years in good health and CMV-seropositive. The nucleotide sequence reads as follows: TGTGCCAGCAGTTCAAAGGGAGGAGGAGAGCAGTACTTC. This is translated as CASSSKGGGEQYF.